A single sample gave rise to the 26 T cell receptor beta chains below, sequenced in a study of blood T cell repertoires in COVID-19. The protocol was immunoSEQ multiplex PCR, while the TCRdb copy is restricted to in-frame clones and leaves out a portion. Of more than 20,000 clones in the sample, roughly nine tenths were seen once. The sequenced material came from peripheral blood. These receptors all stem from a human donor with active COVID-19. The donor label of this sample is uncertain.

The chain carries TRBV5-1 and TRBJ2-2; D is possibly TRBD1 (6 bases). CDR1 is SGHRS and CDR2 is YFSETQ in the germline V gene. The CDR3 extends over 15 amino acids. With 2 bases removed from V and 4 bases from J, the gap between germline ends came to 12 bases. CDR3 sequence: CASSLDGQPTGELFF. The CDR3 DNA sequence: TGCGCCAGCAGCTTAGATGGACAGCCCACCGGGGAGCTGTTTTTT. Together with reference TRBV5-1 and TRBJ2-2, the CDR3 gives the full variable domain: KAGVTQTPRYLIKTRGQQVTLSCSPISGHRSVSWYQQTPGQGLQFLFEYFSETQRNKGNFPGRFSGRQFSNSRSEMNVSTLELGDSALYLCASSLDGQPTGELFFGEGSRLTVL.

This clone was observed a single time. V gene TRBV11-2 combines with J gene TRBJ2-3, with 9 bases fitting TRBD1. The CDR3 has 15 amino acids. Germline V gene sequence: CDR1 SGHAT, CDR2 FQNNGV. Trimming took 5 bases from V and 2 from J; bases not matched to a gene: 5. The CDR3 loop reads CASSRTGAVTDTQYF. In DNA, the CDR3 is TGTGCCAGCAGCCGGACAGGGGCGGTCACAGATACGCAGTATTTT.

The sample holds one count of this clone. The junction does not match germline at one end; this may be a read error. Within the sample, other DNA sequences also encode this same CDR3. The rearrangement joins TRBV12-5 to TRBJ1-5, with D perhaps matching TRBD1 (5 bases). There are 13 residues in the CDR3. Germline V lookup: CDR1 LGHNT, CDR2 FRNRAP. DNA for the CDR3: TGTGCTAGTGGTTTGCCTCAGGGTCAGCCTCAGCATTTT. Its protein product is CASGLPQGQPQHF.

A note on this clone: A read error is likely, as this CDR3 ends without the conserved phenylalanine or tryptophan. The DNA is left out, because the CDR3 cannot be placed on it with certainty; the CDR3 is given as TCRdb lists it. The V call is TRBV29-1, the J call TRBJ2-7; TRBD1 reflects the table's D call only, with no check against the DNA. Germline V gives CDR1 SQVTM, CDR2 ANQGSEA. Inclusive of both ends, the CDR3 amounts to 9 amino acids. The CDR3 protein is CSVEAGQIT.

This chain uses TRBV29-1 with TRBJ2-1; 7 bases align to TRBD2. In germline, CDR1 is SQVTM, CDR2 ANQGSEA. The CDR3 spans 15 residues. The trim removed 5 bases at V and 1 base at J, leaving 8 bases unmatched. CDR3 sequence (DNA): TGCAGCGTTCTCGGCGGGAGTTTTTCCTACAATGAGCAGTTCTTC. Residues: CSVLGGSFSYNEQFF.

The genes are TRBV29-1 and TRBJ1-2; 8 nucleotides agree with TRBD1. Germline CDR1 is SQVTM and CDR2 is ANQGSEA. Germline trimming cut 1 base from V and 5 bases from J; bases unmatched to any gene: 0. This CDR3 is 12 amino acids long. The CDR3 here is CSVEGQGYGYTF. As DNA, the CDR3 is TGCAGCGTTGAAGGACAGGGGTATGGCTACACCTTC.

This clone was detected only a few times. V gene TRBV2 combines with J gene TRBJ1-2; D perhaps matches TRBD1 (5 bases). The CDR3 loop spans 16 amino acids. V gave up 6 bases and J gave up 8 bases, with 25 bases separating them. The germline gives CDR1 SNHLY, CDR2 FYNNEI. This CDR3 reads CASSATALHTPGGYTF. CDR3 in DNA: TGTGCCAGCAGCGCGACAGCCTTACACACGCCCGGCGGCTACACCTTC.

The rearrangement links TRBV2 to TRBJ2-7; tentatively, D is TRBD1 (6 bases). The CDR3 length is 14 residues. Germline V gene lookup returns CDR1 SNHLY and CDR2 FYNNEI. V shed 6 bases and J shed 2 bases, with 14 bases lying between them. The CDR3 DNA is TGTGCCAGCAGAATGGGGGCCAAAACCTACGAGCAGTACTTC. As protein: CASRMGAKTYEQYF. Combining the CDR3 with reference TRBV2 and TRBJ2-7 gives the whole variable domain EPEVTQTPSHQVTQMGQEVILRCVPISNHLYFYWYRQILGQKVEFLVSFYNNEISEKSEIFDDQFSVERPDGSNFTLKIRSTKLEDSAMYFCASRMGAKTYEQYFGPGTRLTVT.

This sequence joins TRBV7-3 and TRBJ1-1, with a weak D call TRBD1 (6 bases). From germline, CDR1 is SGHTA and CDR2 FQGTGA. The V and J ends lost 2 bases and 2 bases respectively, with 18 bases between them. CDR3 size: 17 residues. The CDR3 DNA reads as TGTGCCAGCAGCTTATCTCCTTTTAGGGGGAGAAACACTGAAGCTTTCTTT. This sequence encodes CASSLSPFRGRNTEAFF.

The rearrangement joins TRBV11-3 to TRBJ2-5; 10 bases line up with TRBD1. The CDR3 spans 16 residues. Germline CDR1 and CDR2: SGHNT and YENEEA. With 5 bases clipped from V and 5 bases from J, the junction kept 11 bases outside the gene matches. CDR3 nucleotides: TGTGCCAGCAGCACCGGGACAGGGGCTCGGATTGAGACCCAGTACTTC. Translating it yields CASSTGTGARIETQYF.

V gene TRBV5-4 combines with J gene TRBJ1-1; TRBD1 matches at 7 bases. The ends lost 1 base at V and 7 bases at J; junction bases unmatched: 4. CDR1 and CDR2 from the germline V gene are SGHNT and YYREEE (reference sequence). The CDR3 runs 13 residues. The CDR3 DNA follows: TGTGCCAGCAGCTTGACGGGACAGAGTGAAGCTTTCTTT. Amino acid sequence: CASSLTGQSEAFF. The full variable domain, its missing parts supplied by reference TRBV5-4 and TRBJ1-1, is ETGVTQSPTHLIKTRGQQVTLRCSSQSGHNTVSWYQQALGQGPQFIFQYYREEENGRGNFPPRFSGLQFPNYSSELNVNALELDDSALYLCASSLTGQSEAFFGQGTRLTVV.

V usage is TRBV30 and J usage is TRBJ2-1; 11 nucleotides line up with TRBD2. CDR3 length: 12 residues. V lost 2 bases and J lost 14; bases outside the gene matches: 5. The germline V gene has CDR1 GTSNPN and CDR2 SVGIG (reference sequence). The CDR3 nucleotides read TGTGCCTGGAGTCCTCCGGGACTAGCGGAGTTCTTC. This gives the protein CAWSPPGLAEFF.

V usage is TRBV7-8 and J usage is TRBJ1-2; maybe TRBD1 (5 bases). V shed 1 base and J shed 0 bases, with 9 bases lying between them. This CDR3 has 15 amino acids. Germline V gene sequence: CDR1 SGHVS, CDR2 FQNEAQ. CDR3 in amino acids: CASSLDRRSNYGYTF. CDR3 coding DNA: TGTGCCAGCAGCTTAGACAGGAGATCTAACTATGGCTACACCTTC.

Here the CDR3 DNA reads TGTGCCAGCAGAGACAGGGGAAACACTGAAGCTTTCTTT. Amino acids: CASRDRGNTEAFF. The chain links TRBV25-1 to TRBJ1-1, with 8 bases matching TRBD1. CDR3 length: 13 residues. Germline loops: CDR1 MGHDK, CDR2 SYGVNS. V gave up 6 bases and J gave up 2 bases; unmatched junction bases: 2.

The CDR3 nucleotides are TGTGCCAGCAGCTACCGGGACAGGGAATCAGCTTTCTTT. Translated: CASSYRDRESAFF. The chain employs TRBV6-5 and TRBJ1-1, with TRBD1 matching over 9 bases. Looked up from germline, CDR1 is MNHEY and CDR2 is SVGAGI. V dropped 6 bases and J dropped 10; count of bases not matched to a gene: 9. CDR3 length: 13 amino acids.

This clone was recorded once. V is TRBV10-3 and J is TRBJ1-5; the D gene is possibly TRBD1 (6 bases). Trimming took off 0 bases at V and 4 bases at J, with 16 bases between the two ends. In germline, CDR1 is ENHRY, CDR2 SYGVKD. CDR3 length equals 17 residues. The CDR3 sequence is CAISESAGVGKNQPQHF. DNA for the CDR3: TGTGCCATCAGTGAGTCAGCAGGGGTCGGGAAGAATCAGCCCCAGCATTTT.

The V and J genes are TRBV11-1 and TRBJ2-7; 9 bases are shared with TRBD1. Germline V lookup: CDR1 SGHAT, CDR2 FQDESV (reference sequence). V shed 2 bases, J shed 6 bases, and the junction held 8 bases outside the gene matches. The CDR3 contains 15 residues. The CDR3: CASSLKTGQGSEQYF. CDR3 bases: TGTGCCAGCAGCTTAAAGACGGGACAGGGATCCGAGCAGTACTTC.

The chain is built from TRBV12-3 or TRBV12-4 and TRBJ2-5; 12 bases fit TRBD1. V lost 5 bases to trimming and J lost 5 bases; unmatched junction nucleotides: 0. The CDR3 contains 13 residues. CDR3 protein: CASSGTGGETQYF. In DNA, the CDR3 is TGTGCCAGCAGTGGGACAGGGGGCGAGACCCAGTACTTC.

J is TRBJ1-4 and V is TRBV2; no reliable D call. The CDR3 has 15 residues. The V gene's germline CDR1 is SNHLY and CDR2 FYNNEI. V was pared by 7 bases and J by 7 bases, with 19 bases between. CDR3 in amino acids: CASKLDALASEKLFF. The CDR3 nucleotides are TGTGCCAGCAAGTTAGACGCATTAGCAAGTGAAAAACTGTTTTTT.

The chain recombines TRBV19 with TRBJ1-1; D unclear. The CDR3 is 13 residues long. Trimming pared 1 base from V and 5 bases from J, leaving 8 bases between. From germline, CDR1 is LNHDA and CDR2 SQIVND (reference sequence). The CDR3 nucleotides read TGTGCCAGTAGTATAGCCGGGAGTACTGAAGCTTTCTTT. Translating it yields CASSIAGSTEAFF. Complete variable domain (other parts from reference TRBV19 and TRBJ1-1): DGGITQSPKYLFRKEGQNVTLSCEQNLNHDAMYWYRQDPGQGLRLIYYSQIVNDFQKGDIAEGYSVSREKKESFPLTVTSAQKNPTAFYLCASSIAGSTEAFFGQGTRLTVV.

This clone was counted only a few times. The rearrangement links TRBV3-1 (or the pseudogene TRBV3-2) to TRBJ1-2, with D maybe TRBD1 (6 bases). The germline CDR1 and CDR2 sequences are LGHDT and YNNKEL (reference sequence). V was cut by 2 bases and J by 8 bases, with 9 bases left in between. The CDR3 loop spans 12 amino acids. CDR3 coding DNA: TGTGCCAGCAGCCAATCTGGGGGCGGCTACACCTTC. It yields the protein CASSQSGGGYTF.

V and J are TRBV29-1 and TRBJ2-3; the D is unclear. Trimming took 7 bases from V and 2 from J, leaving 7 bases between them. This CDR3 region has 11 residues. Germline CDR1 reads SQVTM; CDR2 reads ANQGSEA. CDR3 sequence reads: CSAGFTDTQYF. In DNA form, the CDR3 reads TGCAGCGCCGGGTTCACAGATACGCAGTATTTT.

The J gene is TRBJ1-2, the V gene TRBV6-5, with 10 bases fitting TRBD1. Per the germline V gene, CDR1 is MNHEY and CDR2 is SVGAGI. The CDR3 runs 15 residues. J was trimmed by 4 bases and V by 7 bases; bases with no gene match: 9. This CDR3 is CASNRGQGSSYGYTF. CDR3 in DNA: TGTGCCAGCAACCGGGGACAGGGGAGCAGCTATGGCTACACCTTC.

CDR3 sequence (DNA): TGTGCCAGCAGAGAGGGCCGCTACAATGAGCAGTTCTTC. It translates to CASREGRYNEQFF. This chain joins TRBV2 and TRBJ2-1; the D gene is possibly TRBD2 (5 bases). Trimming removed 6 bases at V and 3 bases at J, with 9 bases between. This CDR3 region has 13 residues. The V gene's germline CDR1 is SNHLY and CDR2 FYNNEI.

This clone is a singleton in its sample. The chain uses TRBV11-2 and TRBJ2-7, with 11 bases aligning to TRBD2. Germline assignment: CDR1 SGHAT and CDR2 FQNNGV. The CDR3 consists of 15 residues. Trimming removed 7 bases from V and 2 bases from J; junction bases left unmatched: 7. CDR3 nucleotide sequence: TGTGCCAGCACCCCCGGGACTAGCGGTCCCTACGAGCAGTACTTC. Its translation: CASTPGTSGPYEQYF.

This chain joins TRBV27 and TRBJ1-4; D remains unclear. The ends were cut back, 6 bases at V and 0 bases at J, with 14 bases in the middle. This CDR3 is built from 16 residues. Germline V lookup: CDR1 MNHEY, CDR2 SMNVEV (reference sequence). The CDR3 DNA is TGTGCCAGCAGCTCCCTCCGGTTCCCAACTAATGAAAAACTGTTTTTT. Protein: CASSSLRFPTNEKLFF.